This T cell receptor beta chain originates from a study of technical replicates of blood from a handful of donors. This clone showed up just a few times. The table came from immunoSEQ multiplex PCR; TCRdb's copy has only in-frame clones and leaves some out. Altogether about 62,000 clones are present, 89% being singletons, with the ten largest covering roughly 4.9%. The sequenced sample was PBMCs. The sequence derives from a human donor in good health. Some clones in this sample may be carry-over from other donors' samples.

CDR3 sequence reads: CASSPRAAFF. The CDR3 DNA reads TGTGCCAGCAGCCCGCGTGCGGCTTTCTTT. This chain uses TRBV9 with TRBJ1-1; the D is unclear. The germline CDR1 and CDR2 sequences are SGDLS and YYNGEE. This CDR3 has 10 residues. V lost 4 bases, J lost 11 bases, and 9 bases lay in between.